This T cell receptor (beta chain) is from a study of blood T cell repertoires in COVID-19. Background on the study: Material from acute and convalescent COVID-19 was sourced from the United States, Italy and Spain.

V gave up 4 bases and J gave up 4 bases, with 13 bases separating them. This CDR3 contains 14 residues. CDR1 MNHEY and CDR2 SVGAGI come from the germline V gene. The participants were between about 18 and 90 years old and came from 24 US areas. Allocation to cohorts depended on clinical history reported by the participants. The authors' processing: From reference gene primer amplification, estimates of nucleated cell counts were derived. Repertoires were generated with immunoSEQ multiplex PCR, while TCRdb's copy carries only in-frame clones and drops some. V, J and clone size were drawn from that table, and D and trimming were deduced from the DNA. Here the sample spans about 380,000 clones, about 89% being singletons.

The sequenced sample consisted of PBMCs or T cells enriched from blood (not recorded which). J is TRBJ1-2 and V is TRBV6-5; D unresolved. This clonotype was sampled from a man aged 25 to 40 who had recovered from COVID-19. CDR3 in amino acids: CASSSREGLYGYTF. The DNA of the CDR3 is TGTGCCAGCAGTTCTCGGGAGGGCCTCTATGGCTACACCTTC.